The clone carrying this T cell receptor beta chain was found a few times. Its antigen is not known. The data originate from a study of response to subunit inactivated influenza vaccine. Findings and limits, study-wide: Few additional T cells are recruited per seasonal influenza vaccination, authors suggested.

TCRdb called the RT-PCR reads again in MiXCR, with one record for every CDR3 protein. This table holds about 700,000 distinct CDR3 sequences, around 13% found once. Germline values: CDR1 MNHNS, CDR2 SASEGT. This CDR3 is 14 amino acids long. V lost 3 bases to trimming and J lost 11 bases; unmatched junction nucleotides: 8. This clonotype originated in a man aged 50 to 60 who received an inactivated influenza vaccine. The specimen was PBMCs from blood, collected 14 days before vaccination. This sequence joins TRBV6-1 and TRBJ1-1; 11 bases agree with TRBD1. CDR3 in amino acids: CASSDRTGGGGAFF. For the CDR3, the DNA is TGTGCCAGCAGTGACAGGACAGGGGGCGGAGGTGCTTTCTTT.